This T cell receptor (beta chain) emerged from a study of cytomegalovirus exposure and HLA in healthy donors (dated by TCRdb to about 2017). Notes on the research overall: According to an earlier analysis of 587 of the donors, some 180 million T cells yielded roughly 100 million unique TCR beta sequences and more than 250 Gb of sequence data. Approximately 300 gigabases of sequencing data and 70 million to 95 million unique TCR sequences made up an early release that covered 500 to 700 HLA-typed donors. Among the approximately 420 genotyped donors, approximately 82% belonged to the genetic ancestry cluster associated with self-reported Caucasian donors. The study aimed to test whether cataloging public T cell receptors could reveal signatures of past pathogen exposure. The study used immunosequencing to profile the T cell repertoires of approximately 690 subjects and linked those repertoires to cytomegalovirus serostatus. Along with the roughly 700-subject first cohort, a separate validation cohort of over a hundred different subjects was used. To predict cytomegalovirus infection status, the study brought together high-throughput TCR immunosequencing, statistical association of individual TCRs with disease status, and machine learning. A later analysis re-examined previously published TCR beta repertoires from roughly 720 donors and added high-resolution HLA genotyping to investigate patterns of TCR occurrence. In the later analysis, no new phenotypic data were used to find candidate immune exposures; instead, reliance was placed on TCR beta sequences and their occurrence across donors. To decide whether each TCR beta V gene segment behaved as functional or pseudogenic, an earlier analysis of approximately 600 of the donors relied on high-throughput TCR beta sequencing. Donor age, sex, ethnicity and CMV serostatus were collected together with the repertoire data. A later genetic analysis used genome-wide SNP genotypes for about 65% of the roughly 670 donors, treating that subset as a discovery cohort. All discovery cohort repertoires had been generated using a single sequencing platform. HLA typing covered class I and class II loci at four-digit resolution. Typing coverage differed by locus: A, B, C, DRB1 and DQB1 were typed in about 629-640 donors, DQA1 in approximately 520, DPA1 in 606, and DPB1 in just under 490. Because of strong linkage in the cohort, a few DR-DQ haplotypes were treated as single units for association and clustering. Among a few hundred genotyped donors of the cohort, an average of approximately 240,000 unique TCR beta nucleotide sequences were sequenced per donor, roughly 18% of them non-productive. The research as a whole found: The presence/absence analyses assumed that sequencing depth was roughly uniform across donors, and that assumption may not be true. According to a later analysis, most CMV-associated TCR beta chains appeared to be HLA-restricted, and the HLA associations seemed to be driven largely by CMV exposure. A group of highly shared sequence variants was considered likely to be a technical artifact of the sequencing pipeline. A later analysis found that TCR association rates varied across HLA loci, with DRB1 alleles showing the most associated TCRs and HLA-C alleles the fewest. The cohort was sequenced for TCR beta chains only, and without alpha or paired-chain data the features that could be detected were limited. Strong co-occurrence of HLA alleles, especially DR and DQ, made assigning TCR associations to individual alleles difficult. The study gave a list of 150 to 200 TCR beta chains associated with cytomegalovirus. CMV serostatus was the only immune exposure information available for the cohort. HLA typing was unavailable for some donors at each locus, so association tests used only the typed subset. The 87-base-pair reads could not distinguish some IMGT-functional V segments, including TRBV6-2 and TRBV6-3, so those segments were excluded. In a later genetic analysis, fewer N-insertions in productive TCRs were reported among donors in an Asian-associated ancestry cluster than the 666-donor mean. According to the authors, the approach could potentially be generalized to other disease states and immunological phenotypes. A later genetic analysis associated a missense DCLRE1C variant with V-gene and J-gene trimming of TCR beta chains, and an independent cohort replicated the association. The earlier analysis of about 600 of the donors excluded roughly 16 rarely observed V segments, including chromosome 9 orphons, because counts were too low. Several of the top co-occurrence clusters appeared to be linked to parvovirus B19, influenza, CMV and Epstein-Barr virus, according to a later analysis. In an earlier analysis of more than 450 of the donors, most TCR beta V segments were observed in productive rearrangements about 90% or about 30% of the time, broadly matching IMGT annotations. A further reported finding was that TCR beta sequences accurately predicted the HLA-A and HLA-B alleles for most subjects in the first cohort. A few of the identified cytomegalovirus-associated TCR beta chains were confirmed in vitro to be specific for cytomegalovirus antigens. In a later analysis, HLA-associated TCR beta chains showed more clonal expansion and lower generation probabilities than non-associated chains that were equally common. Cytomegalovirus status was reported to be diagnosed by the classifier with high specificity and sensitivity in both the original and validation cohorts. Linkage disequilibrium might explain the correlated functional status among segregating V segments, but an unknown experimental factor could not be ruled out. A later analysis associated 16,951 TCR beta sequences with specific HLA alleles at a false discovery rate of 0.05. Across donors, most TCR sequences were observed very rarely, whereas some public TCRs were present in many individuals.

The library was built by means of the immunoSEQ multiplex PCR assay. For the multiplex PCR, a mixture combining 60 forward primers for TCR Vbeta segments and 13 reverse primers for TCR Jbeta segments was used. Amplification of the CDR3 region of rearranged TCR beta genes was performed with a multiplex PCR assay on genomic DNA. Amplified TCR beta libraries were sequenced as 87-base-pair reads on the Illumina HiSeq System. Under the source paper's analysis protocol: In a later analysis, tens of millions of unique TCR beta chains were counted across the roughly 670 repertoires, and about 10 million of these chains were shared by at least two donors. Raw reads were error-corrected and collapsed into unique sequences with a nearest-neighbor algorithm that merged closely related sequences to remove PCR and sequencing errors. To assign V, D and J gene segments, CDR3 sequences were aligned to IMGT reference sequences. For a sequence to be retained, at least a six-nucleotide match to both a V gene segment and a J gene segment was required. Rearrangements were called productive when the CDR3 lacked stop codons and stayed in frame with V and J; all others were non-productive. Following IMGT convention, CDR3 was defined as the stretch from the second conserved V-encoded cysteine up to the conserved J-encoded phenylalanine. Sequences without an unambiguous match to a single V gene segment were excluded from the earlier analysis of about 600 of the donors. In an earlier analysis of some 590 of the donors, a V segment was called functional when productive rearrangements were above 56.7%, and segregating when the standard deviation between donors exceeded 5%. To diagnose cytomegalovirus status from the catalog of TCR beta chain sequences, a statistical classification framework was built. A later analysis assigned V and J genes by comparing TCR nucleotide sequences with IMGT/GENE-DB human TR gene sequences. In a later analysis, CDR3 sequences and most-parsimonious VDJ recombination scenarios were assigned using the TCRdist pipeline. A later analysis defined each TCR beta chain by its CDR3 amino acid sequence plus V-gene family, and excluded reads lacking a unique V-gene family. As a way to deal with suspected cross-contamination and a sequencing artifact, a later analysis dropped 640 or so nucleotide sequences that were highly shared and had low generation probability. For each public chain, a later analysis derived a clonal expansion index from normalized ranks of inferred template counts within each repertoire. In a later analysis, generation probabilities were computed with a VDJ recombination model fitted to out-of-frame rearrangements, and the resulting probabilities were checked against IGoR. A later analysis scored TCR-TCR, TCR-HLA and TCR-CMV co-occurrence with hypergeometric tests, applying a repertoire-size bias correction to TCR pairs. To estimate false discovery rates, a later analysis permuted the HLA or CMV assignments 20 times. A later analysis grouped co-occurring TCRs with DBSCAN, adding TCRdist sequence similarity when clustering within HLA-allele-positive subsets. For co-occurrence clustering, repertoires with fewer than 30,000 or more than 120,000 public chains were excluded, along with four or five repertoires with anomalous nucleotide sharing. This is the immuneACCESS table as TCRdb keeps it, with only in-frame sequences that have V and J called. A part of the clones is gone; compared with another copy, unresolved V genes explain less than half, and the rest is unexplained. From that table come the V and J calls and clone size; the DNA was used to work out D and trimming. The sample data list some 150,000 clones, and roughly 80% of these were observed just once. The ten largest clonotypes hold around 2% of the sample.

In total, 500 to 700 healthy bone marrow donors made up the cohort. At the time of sampling, all cohort members were nominally healthy, though unrecorded immune exposures were likely present. The donor tested CMV seronegative, placing the donor among the 350 or so seronegative members of the cohort. A peripheral blood sample was provided by each donor, and peripheral blood mononuclear cells were used for TCR beta sequencing. Genomic DNA extraction from the blood cell samples was performed with the Qiagen DNeasy Blood Extraction Kit. A remark on this clone: Its specific antigen is unknown. Qualities for individual bases were not recorded, and no much larger clone is one base off.

There are 13 amino acids in the CDR3, from cysteine to phenylalanine inclusive. The entry retains the CDR3 DNA only, 39 bases that are in frame from base 1. The germline V gene gives CDR1 as SQVTM and CDR2 as ANQGSEA. The junction carries 16 bases between V and J, which are trimmed by 7 bases and 6 bases respectively. The V and J segments used are TRBV29-1 and TRBJ2-1, and the D gene may be TRBD2, 7 bases matching. The clonotype comes from a middle-aged woman in good health and CMV-seronegative. The sample consisted of PBMCs. The bases read TGCAGCGCCCTACGTGGGGGGGCCAATGAGCAGTTCTTC. Its product reads: CSALRGGANEQFF.